The clone carrying this TCR beta chain was recorded a few times. What it binds is not known. The sample is drawn from a study of T cell repertoires in cytomegalovirus infection. About the study: Shared public TCR beta signatures pointed to both CMV infection and a matching HLA type. Study-wide results and caveats: The study found HLA-C-restricted CMV-specific TCR beta clonotypes dominating the ex vivo response.

Each CDR3 protein is one row after TCRdb ran MiXCR on the reads. This sample has fewer than 250,000 distinct CDR3 sequences; roughly 12% occur once, and the top ten carry 1.6%. The sequence derives from a human donor in good health (CMV status not recorded). Some clones in this sample may be carry-over from other donors' samples. Sequencing was done on a sample of PBMCs.

The CDR3: CASSSIAGRGTEAFF. CDR3 nucleotides: TGCGCCAGCAGCTCCATCGCCGGGAGGGGGACTGAAGCTTTCTTT. This rearrangement joins TRBV5-1 to TRBJ1-1, with D possibly matching TRBD1 (6 bases). CDR3 size: 15 residues. Trimming pared 3 bases from V and 5 bases from J, leaving 17 bases between. Germline loops: CDR1 SGHRS, CDR2 YFSETQ. Full variable domain (remainder filled in from reference TRBV5-1 and TRBJ1-1): KAGVTQTPRYLIKTRGQQVTLSCSPISGHRSVSWYQQTPGQGLQFLFEYFSETQRNKGNFPGRFSGRQFSNSRSEMNVSTLELGDSALYLCASSSIAGRGTEAFFGQGTRLTVV.